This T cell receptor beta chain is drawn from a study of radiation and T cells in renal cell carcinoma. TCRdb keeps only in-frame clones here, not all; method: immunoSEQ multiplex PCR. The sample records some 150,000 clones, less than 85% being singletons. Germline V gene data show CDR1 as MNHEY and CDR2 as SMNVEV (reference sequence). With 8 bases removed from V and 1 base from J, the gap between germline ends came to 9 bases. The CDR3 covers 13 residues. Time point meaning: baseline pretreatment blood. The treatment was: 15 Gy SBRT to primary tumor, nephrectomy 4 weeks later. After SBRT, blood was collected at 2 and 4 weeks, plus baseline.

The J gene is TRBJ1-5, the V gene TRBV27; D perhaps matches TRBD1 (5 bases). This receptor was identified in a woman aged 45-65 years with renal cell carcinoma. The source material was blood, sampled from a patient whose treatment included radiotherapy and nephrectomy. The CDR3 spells CASPGVSNQPQHF. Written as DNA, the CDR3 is TGTGCCAGCCCGGGGGTGAGCAATCAGCCCCAGCATTTT.